This record looks at one T cell receptor (beta chain) sequence and its context. This entry belongs to a study of shared clonotypes between healthy human individuals. As for the study in general: The cohort comprised a couple of women and a few men. Their ages spanned 18 to 49 years.

Profiling relied on immunoSEQ multiplex PCR, and the TCRdb table lists in-frame clones only, not all of them. The sample consists of about 1.1 million clones, approximately 80% of them appearing once. All donors were Caucasian adults living in Nashville, Tennessee. Germline CDR1 reads SQVTM; CDR2 reads ANQGSEA. Trimming removed 1 base at V and 4 bases at J, with 13 bases between. CDR3 length: 14 amino acids. This clonotype was sampled from a man between 18 and 35 years old in good health. Some clones in this sample may be carry-over from other donors' samples. The chain employs TRBV29-1 and TRBJ1-1; D is undetermined. Sequencing was done on a sample of memory CD4+ T cells from PBMCs. This sample's subset: CD45RA-negative fraction. CDR3 sequence: CSVEVGITATEAFF. In DNA, the CDR3 is TGCAGCGTTGAAGTGGGCATTACGGCCACTGAAGCTTTCTTT.